The 3 T cell receptor beta chains listed next were all sequenced from one sample in a study of cytomegalovirus exposure and HLA in healthy donors. The PCR made use of 60 Vbeta and 13 Jbeta primers. Method: immunoSEQ multiplex PCR; TCRdb's copy keeps in-frame clones and lacks some. The sample lists 99,000 or so clones; over 60% were seen once. Sequencing input: PBMCs. These receptors all come from a man aged 55 to 69 in good health and CMV-seropositive.

The rearrangement uses TRBV18 and TRBJ2-2; 7 bases line up with TRBD2. CDR1 KGHSH and CDR2 LQKENI come from the germline V gene. The CDR3 sequence is 16 residues long. V lost 4 bases and J lost 1; bases outside the gene matches: 6. The CDR3 protein is CASSRGASGNTGELFF. The CDR3 region has the DNA TGTGCCAGCTCACGCGGAGCTAGCGGGAACACCGGGGAGCTGTTTTTT.

The chain employs TRBV6-1 and TRBJ2-7; D is unclear. CDR3 length: 15 amino acids. CDR1 is MNHNS and CDR2 is SASEGT in the germline V gene. V lost 6 bases to trimming and J lost 0 bases, with 15 bases between them. CDR3 in DNA: TGTGCCAGCAGCCTTGAGGCGTATAGCTCCTACGAGCAGTACTTC. Encoded protein: CASSLEAYSSYEQYF.

This sequence joins TRBV27 and TRBJ2-1, with unresolved D. This CDR3 region has 13 residues. Germline CDR1 reads MNHEY; CDR2 reads SMNVEV (reference sequence). V shed 3 bases and J shed 6 bases, with 9 bases lying between them. The CDR3 sequence is CASSFVYSNEQFF. The CDR3, as DNA: TGTGCCAGCAGTTTCGTTTACTCCAATGAGCAGTTCTTC.